The 21 T cell receptor beta chains below were found in one sample sequenced in a study of sequential checkpoint blockade in melanoma. The treatment denotes: randomized to nivolumab then ipilimumab (arm A) or the reverse (arm B). Measured with immunoSEQ multiplex PCR; TCRdb has only the in-frame clones, and not every one. Among fewer than 25,000 clones, around 70% were seen once, and the ten largest hold about 19%. The source was CD8+ T cells sorted from blood (inferred from file names), collected from a patient given nivolumab and ipilimumab in sequence. These receptors originate from a human donor with melanoma.

The J gene is TRBJ1-5, the V gene TRBV27; 12 bases are a match to TRBD1. The CDR3 covers 15 residues. After removal of 5 bases from V and 5 bases from J, the junction contained 4 bases not matched to a gene. CDR1 is MNHEY, CDR2 SMNVEV, per germline (reference sequence). CDR3 residues: CASSLGTGGDQPQHF. In DNA, the CDR3 is TGTGCCAGCAGTCTCGGGACAGGGGGCGATCAGCCCCAGCATTTT.

This clone was seen a handful of times. The V and J genes are TRBV9 and TRBJ2-1, with D maybe TRBD2 (5 bases). Germline V gene data show CDR1 as SGDLS and CDR2 as YYNGEE. V was clipped by 3 bases and J by 8 bases, with 15 bases between them. CDR3 length equals 14 residues. CDR3 sequence: CASSASSISDEQFF. DNA for the CDR3: TGTGCCAGCAGCGCCTCGAGTATTAGCGATGAGCAGTTCTTC.

The rearrangement uses TRBV6-4 and TRBJ2-7, with 10 bases matching TRBD2. The CDR3 contains 15 residues. The V and J ends lost 3 bases and 3 bases, in that order; junction bases with no gene match: 5. Looked up from germline, CDR1 is MRHNA and CDR2 is SNTAGT. The CDR3 DNA reads TGTGCCAGCAGTGAAACTAGCGGGGAGATCTACGAGCAGTACTTC. It specifies CASSETSGEIYEQYF.

The V call is TRBV28, the J call TRBJ1-2; no definite D call. Trimming pared 1 base from V and 8 bases from J, leaving 14 bases between. The CDR3 has 14 amino acids. Looked up from germline, CDR1 is MDHEN and CDR2 is SYDVKM. The CDR3 DNA sequence: TGTGCCAGCAGTTTATCGGAGTCCTCCCTAGGCTACACCTTC. Its translation: CASSLSESSLGYTF.

This clone was seen once. V usage is TRBV4-1 and J usage is TRBJ2-1; 9 bases are a match to TRBD2. This CDR3 is built from 15 residues. Germline values: CDR1 MGHRA, CDR2 YSYEKL. V lost 4 bases to trimming and J lost 5 bases; unmatched junction nucleotides: 6. CDR3 region: CASSPLLAGNNEQFF. The DNA for the CDR3 is TGCGCCAGCAGCCCTTTACTAGCGGGCAACAATGAGCAGTTCTTC.

This clone turned up a few times. J is TRBJ2-2 and V is TRBV11-3; 9 bases are a match to TRBD1. The V gene's germline CDR1 is SGHNT and CDR2 YENEEA. J lost 3 bases, V lost 5 bases, and 13 bases had no gene match. The CDR3 has 18 residues. CDR3 DNA sequence: TGTGCCAGCAGCCCAAGACCCGGGACAGGGAGTGACACCGGGGAGCTGTTTTTT. Encoded protein: CASSPRPGTGSDTGELFF.

This clone was detected a few times. The CDR3 region has the DNA TGTGCCAGCAGCGAGGGATTATTCCAGGGGTCCGGGGAGCTGTTTTTT. It encodes CASSEGLFQGSGELFF. The J gene is TRBJ2-2, the V gene TRBV9; TRBD1 might be the D (6 bases). CDR1 SGDLS and CDR2 YYNGEE come from the germline V gene. With 3 bases removed from V and 6 bases from J, the gap between germline ends came to 18 bases. The CDR3 is 16 amino acids.

This clone has a single count. The chain recombines TRBV27 with TRBJ2-1; TRBD2 matches at 7 bases. The CDR3 sequence is 13 residues long. Trimming cost V 6 bases and J 4 bases; bases outside gene matches: 3. CDR1 and CDR2 from the germline V gene are MNHEY and SMNVEV (reference sequence). The CDR3 region has the DNA TGTGCCAGCAGGTGGGGGGGGTACAATGAGCAGTTCTTC. Its protein product is CASRWGGYNEQFF.

There are a few counts of this clone. The rearrangement links TRBV7-9 to TRBJ2-1; D ambiguous. The germline V gene encodes CDR1 SEHNR and CDR2 FQNEAQ (reference sequence). The CDR3 is 13 residues long. V was clipped by 3 bases and J by 6 bases, with 9 bases between them. CDR3 sequence: CASSFGPLNEQFF. CDR3 DNA sequence: TGTGCCAGCAGCTTTGGCCCGCTCAATGAGCAGTTCTTC.

The V call is TRBV27, the J call TRBJ1-1; 8 nucleotides align to TRBD1. V shed 8 bases, J shed 8 bases, and the junction held 13 bases outside the gene matches. Looked up from germline, CDR1 is MNHEY and CDR2 is SMNVEV (reference sequence). The CDR3 length is 14 residues. The CDR3 here is CASATGADHGEAFF. CDR3 coding DNA: TGTGCCAGCGCGACAGGGGCCGACCATGGGGAAGCTTTCTTT.

Concerning this clone itself: In the same sample, other DNA sequences code for this CDR3. This rearrangement joins TRBV9 to TRBJ1-1, with a tentative D call TRBD1 (6 bases). CDR3 size: 14 residues. Trimming shortened V by 0 bases and J by 7 bases, and 13 bases separated the two germline ends. CDR1 SGDLS and CDR2 YYNGEE come from the germline V gene. The CDR3 sequence: CASSVVQGAYEAFF. The CDR3 DNA reads TGTGCCAGCAGCGTAGTACAGGGAGCCTATGAAGCTTTCTTT.

The J gene is TRBJ2-5, the V gene TRBV2; a possible D gene is TRBD2 (7 bases). CDR3 length: 13 amino acids. Germline values: CDR1 SNHLY, CDR2 FYNNEI. Trimming left V 6 bases short and J 5 bases short, with 13 bases between. The CDR3 coding sequence is TGTGCCAGCAGGGGCGGCGGGGGCGAGACCCAGTACTTC. It codes for CASRGGGGETQYF.

The genes are TRBV6-5 and TRBJ1-2; TRBD1 might be the D (6 bases). V lost 6 bases, J lost 8 bases, and 10 bases lay in between. This CDR3 region has 11 residues. Germline-derived CDR1 and CDR2 are MNHEY and SVGAGI. CDR3 sequence: CASRAGVGYTF. The CDR3 DNA reads as TGTGCCAGCAGGGCAGGGGTGGGCTACACCTTC.

The V and J genes are TRBV19 and TRBJ2-1; 7 nucleotides agree with TRBD1. There are 13 residues in the CDR3. Trimming at V came to 8 bases and at J to 7 bases, leaving 8 bases not matched to a gene. The V gene's germline CDR1 is LNHDA and CDR2 SQIVND (reference sequence). Here the CDR3 reads CASRQGSTNEQFF. DNA for the CDR3: TGTGCCAGTCGACAGGGCAGTACGAATGAGCAGTTCTTC.

The V call is TRBV10-1, the J call TRBJ1-1; TRBD1 matches 9 bases. V dropped 6 bases and J dropped 5; count of bases not matched to a gene: 10. Germline V CDR1 and CDR2: WNHNN, SYGVQD (reference sequence). This CDR3 has 15 residues. The CDR3 sequence is CASRYNRDRVTEAFF. CDR3 bases: TGCGCCAGCAGGTACAACCGGGACAGGGTAACTGAAGCTTTCTTT.

As to this clone: The sample contains more than one DNA sequence encoding this CDR3. V gene TRBV27 combines with J gene TRBJ1-6; the D gene is possibly TRBD1 (5 bases). Germline CDR1 is MNHEY and CDR2 is SMNVEV (reference sequence). The CDR3 consists of 18 residues. Trimming left V 6 bases short and J 0 bases short, with 18 bases between. The CDR3 here is CASSPLSHRSSYNSPLHF. In DNA, the CDR3 is TGTGCCAGCAGCCCTTTATCTCACAGGAGCTCCTATAATTCACCCCTCCACTTT.

The genes are TRBV28 and TRBJ1-5, with no clear D. The V gene lost 6 bases and the J gene lost 5 bases, with 8 bases spanning the gap. This CDR3 contains 12 residues. Germline-derived CDR1 and CDR2 are MDHEN and SYDVKM. The CDR3 loop is CASSYSYQPQHF. For the CDR3, the DNA is TGTGCCAGCAGCTACTCATATCAGCCCCAGCATTTT.

This chain connects TRBV6-5 to TRBJ2-1, with TRBD2 identical over 7 bases. Germline V gene data show CDR1 as MNHEY and CDR2 as SVGAGI. With V trimmed by 0 bases and J by 7 bases, 3 bases remained unmatched. The CDR3 contains 14 residues. CDR3 bases: TGTGCCAGCAGTTACTCGCGTAGCGGGAATGAGCAGTTCTTC. Its translation: CASSYSRSGNEQFF.

The chain employs TRBV5-4 and TRBJ1-2; D is undetermined. The CDR3 totals 12 residues. Germline-derived CDR1 and CDR2 are SGHNT and YYREEE (reference sequence). The V end lost 7 bases, the J end lost 5 bases, and 12 bases lay between the germline ends. The DNA for the CDR3 is TGTGCCAGCGGCTCGAACGGGTATGGCTACACCTTC. Translated, it gives CASGSNGYGYTF.

This clone occurred once. The genes are TRBV19 and TRBJ2-7, with 8 bases aligning to TRBD1. The V segment lost 7 bases and the J segment 6 bases; nucleotides outside the gene matches: 14. The germline V gene has CDR1 LNHDA and CDR2 SQIVND (reference sequence). The CDR3 spans 15 residues. This CDR3 is CASKAGTGYLFEQYF. As DNA, the CDR3 is TGTGCCAGTAAGGCTGGGACAGGATATCTTTTCGAGCAGTACTTC.

The chain recombines TRBV7-3 with TRBJ2-6; the D gene is possibly TRBD2 (5 bases). This CDR3 is built from 15 residues. Per the germline V gene, CDR1 is SGHTA and CDR2 is FQGTGA. Trimming took off 6 bases at V and 3 bases at J, with 12 bases between the two ends. In nucleotides, the CDR3 is TGTGCCAGCAGTTACGCGGAGGATGGGGCCAACGTCCTGACTTTC. Its protein product is CASSYAEDGANVLTF.